What follows are 16 T cell receptor beta chains derived from one specimen sequenced in a study of shared clonotypes between healthy human individuals. TCRdb's table, derived via immunoSEQ multiplex PCR, lists solely in-frame clones and lacks some. The sample holds about 2.3 million clones, over 85% seen once. Sequencing used naive CD4+ T cells from PBMCs. Stated subset: CD45RA+ positively selected. Receptor source: a man between 18 and 29 years old in good health. Some clones in this sample may be carry-over from other donors' samples.

This chain joins TRBV10-3 and TRBJ2-3; 14 bases align to TRBD2. The CDR3 spans 15 residues. With V trimmed by 6 bases and J by 6 bases, 5 bases remained unmatched. CDR1 and CDR2 from the germline V gene are ENHRY and SYGVKD. The CDR3 nucleotides are TGTGCCATCAGATCGGGACTAGCGGGAGTGGATACGCAGTATTTT. Protein sequence: CAIRSGLAGVDTQYF.

This clone was counted a single time. This chain connects TRBV11-2 to TRBJ2-1; a weak D match, TRBD1 (6 bases). This CDR3 region has 12 residues. Germline assignment: CDR1 SGHAT and CDR2 FQNNGV. Trimming removed 0 bases at V and 10 bases at J, with 7 bases between. The CDR3 DNA is TGTGCCAGCAGCTTAGACAGGGGAGAGCAGTTCTTC. This encodes CASSLDRGEQFF.

The chain is built from TRBV9 and TRBJ2-1; perhaps TRBD2 as D (5 bases). Germline CDR1 is SGDLS and CDR2 is YYNGEE. This CDR3 region has 15 residues. V lost 4 bases, J lost 8 bases, and 19 bases lay in between. The CDR3, as DNA: TGTGCCAGCAGCACCTCCGTTGGGGAGAAACATGAGCAGTTCTTC. It translates to CASSTSVGEKHEQFF. Supplemented by reference TRBV9 and TRBJ2-1, the full variable domain reads DSGVTQTPKHLITATGQRVTLRCSPRSGDLSVYWYQQSLDQGLQFLIQYYNGEERAKGNILERFSAQQFPDLHSELNLSSLELGDSALYFCASSTSVGEKHEQFFGPGTRLTVL.

Worth noting for this clone: The sample carries other DNA sequences with the same CDR3. The chain carries TRBV6-5 and TRBJ2-7, with D unresolved. Trimming took 6 bases from V and 2 from J, leaving 5 bases between them. The CDR3 is 11 amino acids. The V gene's germline CDR1 is MNHEY and CDR2 SVGAGI. In DNA form, the CDR3 reads TGTGCCAGCAGAGGCGCCTACGAGCAGTACTTC. Amino acid sequence: CASRGAYEQYF.

The chain has TRBV4-1 and TRBJ1-6; possibly TRBD1 for D (5 bases). CDR1 and CDR2 from the germline V gene are MGHRA and YSYEKL. The CDR3 runs 18 residues. Trimming removed 4 bases from V and 1 base from J, with 17 bases in between. CDR3 sequence reads: CASSLVRGGRSYNSPLHF. In DNA form, the CDR3 reads TGCGCCAGCAGCCTAGTCCGGGGGGGACGGTCCTATAATTCACCCCTCCACTTT.

A remark on this clone: This sample also contains other DNA sequences that code for the same CDR3. The chain couples TRBV2 to TRBJ2-7, with 7 positions matching TRBD1. The CDR3 runs to 13 residues. Trimming at V came to 5 bases and at J to 2 bases, leaving 3 bases not matched to a gene. Germline CDR1 reads SNHLY; CDR2 reads FYNNEI. The CDR3 DNA follows: TGTGCCAGCAGTCGACAGGGAACCTACGAGCAGTACTTC. Encoded protein: CASSRQGTYEQYF.

This sequence joins TRBV5-1 and TRBJ2-7, with no clear D. The CDR3 runs to 14 residues. Trimming cost V 0 bases and J 3 bases, with 10 bases left between them. Germline V lookup: CDR1 SGHRS, CDR2 YFSETQ. The CDR3 region is CASSLGPVNYEQYF. The CDR3, as DNA: TGCGCCAGCAGCTTGGGCCCAGTAAACTACGAGCAGTACTTC.

V gene TRBV6-5 combines with J gene TRBJ2-2; 7 nucleotides line up with TRBD1. The CDR3 runs 14 residues. Germline V gene data show CDR1 as MNHEY and CDR2 as SVGAGI. Trimming removed 6 bases from V and 1 base from J; junction bases left unmatched: 2. The CDR3 loop reads CASRGTENTGELFF. The CDR3 nucleotides read TGTGCCAGCAGGGGGACAGAGAACACCGGGGAGCTGTTTTTT.

The chain has TRBV27 and TRBJ2-6, with D unresolved. Germline V CDR1 and CDR2: MNHEY, SMNVEV (reference sequence). The CDR3 sequence is 13 residues long. Trimming removed 10 bases at V and 4 bases at J, with 11 bases between. CDR3 protein: CATAGEGANVLTF. CDR3 nucleotides: TGTGCCACCGCTGGCGAGGGGGCCAACGTCCTGACTTTC.

The chain couples TRBV29-1 to TRBJ1-1; the D is unclear. Trimming stripped 5 bases from V and 3 bases from J, with 10 bases between. The length of the CDR3 is 12 residues. Germline V gene sequence: CDR1 SQVTM, CDR2 ANQGSEA. The CDR3 protein is CSVTKVHTEAFF. In DNA form, the CDR3 reads TGCAGCGTTACCAAGGTGCACACTGAAGCTTTCTTT.

A few counts support this clone. The chain has TRBV18 and TRBJ1-5; D is unclear. The CDR3 sequence is 13 residues long. The V gene's germline CDR1 is KGHSH and CDR2 LQKENI. V lost 3 bases and J 3 bases, leaving 6 bases between the germline ends. The CDR3 DNA is TGTGCCAGCTCACCGTTAAACAATCAGCCCCAGCATTTT. It encodes CASSPLNNQPQHF.

The chain is built from TRBV2 and TRBJ2-5; D call uncertain. V was clipped by 6 bases and J by 5 bases, with 19 bases between them. This CDR3 has 15 amino acids. In germline, CDR1 is SNHLY, CDR2 FYNNEI. DNA for the CDR3: TGTGCCAGCAGCCTGGAGTACGGACCCACGGAGACCCAGTACTTC. Translating it yields CASSLEYGPTETQYF.

V is TRBV28 and J is TRBJ2-1, with 11 bases aligning to TRBD2. V trimming: 3 bases; J trimming: 8 bases; junction bases outside the gene matches: 6. CDR3 length equals 15 residues. Germline V gives CDR1 MDHEN, CDR2 SYDVKM. CDR3 nucleotides: TGTGCCAGCAGTTTGTTAGCGGGAGGGCCCTATGAGCAGTTCTTC. This sequence encodes CASSLLAGGPYEQFF.

The chain combines TRBV28 with TRBJ2-2; 11 nucleotides match TRBD1. The V gene's germline CDR1 is MDHEN and CDR2 SYDVKM. The trim removed 4 bases at V and 2 bases at J, leaving 9 bases unmatched. There are 18 residues in the CDR3. CDR3: CASSSGKWTGGNTGELFF. The CDR3 DNA reads TGTGCCAGCAGTTCCGGGAAATGGACAGGGGGCAACACCGGGGAGCTGTTTTTT.

The chain carries TRBV11-2 and TRBJ1-4; D gene unclear. The CDR3 loop spans 16 amino acids. V shed 1 base and J shed 4 bases, with 13 bases lying between them. Per germline, CDR1 SGHAT and CDR2 FQNNGV. CDR3 in amino acids: CASSLAGWYGNEKLFF. CDR3 nucleotide sequence: TGTGCCAGCAGCTTAGCGGGGTGGTATGGTAATGAAAAACTGTTTTTT.

The chain links TRBV30 to TRBJ2-6; weak D call: TRBD1 (6 bases). In germline, CDR1 is GTSNPN, CDR2 SVGIG (reference sequence). The CDR3 covers 15 residues. The V and J ends lost 0 bases and 3 bases respectively, with 9 bases between them. CDR3 nucleotide sequence: TGTGCCTGGAGTGTAAGGGGGTTTGGGGCCAACGTCCTGACTTTC. It codes for CAWSVRGFGANVLTF.